The T cell receptor (beta chain) described here comes from a study of blood T cell repertoires in COVID-19. Background on the study: Material from acute and convalescent COVID-19 was sourced from the United States, Italy and Spain. Nucleic acid was either cDNA or gDNA, and it came from T cells, B-cell-depleted T cells, or PBMCs.

V dropped 2 bases and J dropped 5 bases, with 12 bases sitting between them. The CDR3 has 14 residues. CDR1 is MNHNY and CDR2 is SVGAGI in the germline V gene (reference sequence). TCRdb's copy holds only in-frame clones and misses some; the assay was immunoSEQ multiplex PCR. The table lists some 27,000 clones, 87% of them singletons. The V call is TRBV6-6, the J call TRBJ2-5; no clear D gene. The sequence was collected from a man in his fifties or sixties with active COVID-19. Sequencing used peripheral blood. The CDR3 DNA is TGTGCCAGCAGTTACCGGCCCTACGGGGAGACCCAGTACTTC. Protein: CASSYRPYGETQYF.